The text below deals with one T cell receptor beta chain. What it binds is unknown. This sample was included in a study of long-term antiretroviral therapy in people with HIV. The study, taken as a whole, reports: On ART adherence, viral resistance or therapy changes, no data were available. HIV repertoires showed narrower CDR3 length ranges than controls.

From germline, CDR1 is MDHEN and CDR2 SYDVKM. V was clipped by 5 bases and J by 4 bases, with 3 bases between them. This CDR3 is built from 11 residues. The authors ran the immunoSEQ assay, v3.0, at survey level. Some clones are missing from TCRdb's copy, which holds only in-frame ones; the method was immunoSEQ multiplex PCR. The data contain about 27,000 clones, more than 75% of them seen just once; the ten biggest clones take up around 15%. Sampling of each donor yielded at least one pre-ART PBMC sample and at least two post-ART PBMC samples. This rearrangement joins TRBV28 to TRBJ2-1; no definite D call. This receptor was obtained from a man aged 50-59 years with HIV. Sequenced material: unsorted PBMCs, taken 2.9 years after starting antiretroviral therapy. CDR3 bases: TGTGCCAGCAGTCTATACAATGAGCAGTTCTTC. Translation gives CASSLYNEQFF.